The TCR beta chain described here comes from a study of blood T cell repertoires in COVID-19. Turning to the study itself: Sites across the United States, Italy and Spain contributed samples from acute and convalescent COVID-19.

Assay used: immunoSEQ multiplex PCR; TCRdb lists only in-frame clones, some missing. The sample consists of 85,000 to 95,000 clones, approximately 86% of them appearing once. The length of the CDR3 is 15 residues. The trim removed 8 bases at V and 0 bases at J, leaving 7 bases unmatched. Input material: peripheral blood. The receptor's source is a woman older than 75 with acute or convalescent COVID-19. V gene TRBV23-1 combines with J gene TRBJ1-5, with 7 bases that match TRBD1. TRBV23-1 is treated as an ORF (open reading frame) with a function not yet certain. In DNA form, the CDR3 reads TGCGCCAGCGGCCGGGACAGCTATAGCAATCAGCCCCAGCATTTT. It specifies CASGRDSYSNQPQHF.